This paragraph reports one TCR beta chain. What it binds is unknown. An end of the junction differs from the germline gene, which may be a read error. TCRdb re-derived calls from the reads in MiXCR, one entry per CDR3 protein. The table lists under 500,000 distinct CDR3 sequences, under 45% of them singletons, with about 41% in the top ten. This specimen comes from a study of T cell repertoires in cytomegalovirus infection. Notes on the study in general: Cumulated frequencies of public TCR beta families served to identify carriers of CMV plus the relevant HLA.

Germline lookup yields CDR1 MGHRA and CDR2 YSYEKL. The CDR3 is 14 amino acids. The receptor's source is a human donor in good health (CMV status not recorded). Some clones in this sample may be carry-over from other donors' samples. The V and J genes are TRBV4-1 and TRBJ2-2; no definite D call. This sample comprised cultured PBMCs, obtained from culture after CMV antigen stimulation. The DNA of the CDR3 is TGTGCCAGCAGCCAATATGAAAACACCGGGGAGCTGTTTTTT. It translates to CASSQYENTGELFF.